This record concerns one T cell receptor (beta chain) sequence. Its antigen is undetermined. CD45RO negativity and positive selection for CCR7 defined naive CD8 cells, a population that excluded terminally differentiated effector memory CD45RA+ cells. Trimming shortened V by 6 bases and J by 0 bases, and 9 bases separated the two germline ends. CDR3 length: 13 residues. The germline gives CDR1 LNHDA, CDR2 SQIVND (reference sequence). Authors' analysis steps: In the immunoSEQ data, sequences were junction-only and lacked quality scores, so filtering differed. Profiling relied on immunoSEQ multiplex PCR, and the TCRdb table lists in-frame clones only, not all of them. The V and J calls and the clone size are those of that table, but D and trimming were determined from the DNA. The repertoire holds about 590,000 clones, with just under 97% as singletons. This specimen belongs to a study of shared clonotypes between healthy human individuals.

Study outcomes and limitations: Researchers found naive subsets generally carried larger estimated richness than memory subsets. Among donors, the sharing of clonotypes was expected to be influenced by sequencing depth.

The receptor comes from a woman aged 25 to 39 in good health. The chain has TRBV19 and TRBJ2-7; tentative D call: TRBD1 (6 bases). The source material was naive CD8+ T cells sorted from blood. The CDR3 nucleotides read TGTGCCAGTAGATCCAGGGGCTCCTACGAGCAGTACTTC. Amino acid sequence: CASRSRGSYEQYF.